This T cell receptor (beta chain) is from a study of blood T cell repertoires in COVID-19. Only in-frame clones appear in the TCRdb table, and some are missing; sequencing was by immunoSEQ multiplex PCR. The data show under 300,000 clones, with around 83% seen just once and 5% to 6% held by the top ten. This clone appeared a few times. The TCR comes from a man aged 80 or over with acute or convalescent COVID-19. Sequencing was done on a sample of peripheral blood.

In nucleotides, the CDR3 is TGTGCCAGCAGTTTTGGGACAGGTCGATCACCCCTCCACTTT. Its translation is CASSFGTGRSPLHF. The V gene is TRBV27, the J gene TRBJ1-6; 8 bases agree with TRBD1. V shed 3 bases and J 10 bases; nucleotides not matched to a gene: 5. Germline V gene sequence: CDR1 MNHEY, CDR2 SMNVEV (reference sequence). This CDR3 spans 14 amino acids.